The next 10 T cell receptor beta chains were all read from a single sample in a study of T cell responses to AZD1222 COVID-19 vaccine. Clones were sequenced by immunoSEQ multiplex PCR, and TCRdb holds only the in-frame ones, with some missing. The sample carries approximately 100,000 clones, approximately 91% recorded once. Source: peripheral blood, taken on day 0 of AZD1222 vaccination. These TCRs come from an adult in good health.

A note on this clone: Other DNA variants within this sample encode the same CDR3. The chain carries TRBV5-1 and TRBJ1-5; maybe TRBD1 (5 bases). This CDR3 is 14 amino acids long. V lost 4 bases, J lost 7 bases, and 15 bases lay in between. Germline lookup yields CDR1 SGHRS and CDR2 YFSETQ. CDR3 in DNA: TGCGCCAGCAGCCCACTGGGGGTGGGGCAGCCCCAGCATTTT. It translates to CASSPLGVGQPQHF.

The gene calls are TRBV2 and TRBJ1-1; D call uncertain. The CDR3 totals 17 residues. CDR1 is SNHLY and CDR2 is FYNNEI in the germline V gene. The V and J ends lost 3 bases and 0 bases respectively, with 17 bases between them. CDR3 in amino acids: CASSDLAGKQMNTEAFF. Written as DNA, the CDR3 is TGTGCCAGCAGTGATTTGGCCGGGAAGCAAATGAACACTGAAGCTTTCTTT.

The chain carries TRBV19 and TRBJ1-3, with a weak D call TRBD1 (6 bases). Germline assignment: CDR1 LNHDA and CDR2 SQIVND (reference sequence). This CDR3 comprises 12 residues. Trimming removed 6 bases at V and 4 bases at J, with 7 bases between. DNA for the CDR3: TGTGCCAGTAGGGGGGCAGGAAACACCATATATTTT. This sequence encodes CASRGAGNTIYF.

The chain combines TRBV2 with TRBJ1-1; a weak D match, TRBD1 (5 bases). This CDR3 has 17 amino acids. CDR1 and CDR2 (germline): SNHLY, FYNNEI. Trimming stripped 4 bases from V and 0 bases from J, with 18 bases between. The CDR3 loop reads CASSGSRGETMNTEAFF. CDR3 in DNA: TGTGCCAGCAGTGGTAGCCGGGGCGAGACCATGAACACTGAAGCTTTCTTT.

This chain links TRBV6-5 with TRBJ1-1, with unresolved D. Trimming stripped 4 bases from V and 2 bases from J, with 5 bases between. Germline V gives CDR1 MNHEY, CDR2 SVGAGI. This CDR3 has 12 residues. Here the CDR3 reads CASSSGNTEAFF. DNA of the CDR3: TGTGCCAGCAGTTCTGGCAACACTGAAGCTTTCTTT.

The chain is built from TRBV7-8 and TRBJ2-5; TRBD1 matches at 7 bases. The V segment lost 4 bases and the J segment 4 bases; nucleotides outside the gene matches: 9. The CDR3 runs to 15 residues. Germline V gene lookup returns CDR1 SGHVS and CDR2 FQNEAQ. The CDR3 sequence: CASSSWAGGVETQYF. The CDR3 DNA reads TGTGCCAGCAGCTCCTGGGCAGGGGGAGTAGAGACCCAGTACTTC.

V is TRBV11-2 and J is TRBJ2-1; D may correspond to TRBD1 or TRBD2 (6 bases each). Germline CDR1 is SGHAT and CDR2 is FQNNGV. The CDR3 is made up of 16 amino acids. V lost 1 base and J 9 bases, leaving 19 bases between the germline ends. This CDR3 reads CASSLGGAGAAGEQFF. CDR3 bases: TGTGCCAGCAGCTTAGGGGGGGCAGGGGCCGCAGGTGAGCAGTTCTTC.

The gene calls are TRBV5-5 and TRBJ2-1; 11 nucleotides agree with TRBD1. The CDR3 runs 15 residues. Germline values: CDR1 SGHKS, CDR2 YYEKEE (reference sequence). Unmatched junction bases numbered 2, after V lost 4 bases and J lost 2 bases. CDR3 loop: CASSLGQGAYNEQFF. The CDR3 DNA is TGTGCCAGCAGCCTGGGACAGGGGGCCTACAATGAGCAGTTCTTC.

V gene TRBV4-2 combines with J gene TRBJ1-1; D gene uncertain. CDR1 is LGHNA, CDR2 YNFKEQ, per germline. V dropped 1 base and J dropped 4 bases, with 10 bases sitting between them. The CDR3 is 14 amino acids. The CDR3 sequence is CASSQASTSTEAFF. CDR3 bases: TGTGCCAGCAGCCAAGCCTCGACAAGCACTGAAGCTTTCTTT.

DNA for the CDR3: TGTGCCAGCAGTCCGGGACAGAGAATCATGAACACTGAAGCTTTCTTT. Its translation: CASSPGQRIMNTEAFF. V gene TRBV2 combines with J gene TRBJ1-1, with 7 bases aligning to TRBD1. There are 16 residues in the CDR3. Trimming at V came to 5 bases and at J to 0 bases, leaving 9 bases not matched to a gene. Germline assignment: CDR1 SNHLY and CDR2 FYNNEI.